This T cell receptor beta chain derives from a study of PD-1 blockade in classical Hodgkin lymphoma (dated by TCRdb to between 2020 and 2021). Concerning the study at large: Nivolumab dosing was 3 mg/kg intravenously every 2 weeks, continuing until either disease progression or unacceptable toxicity. The study used TCR beta sequencing and CyTOF to define a peripheral blood immune signature of response to PD-1 blockade in classical Hodgkin lymphoma. Here is what the overall study found, with its caveats: Patients starting nivolumab less than 1 year after ASCT had lower diversity and were excluded from later analyses to avoid confounding by immune reconstitution. A significant rise by C4D1 was seen in CD4+ but not CD8+ TCR diversity (p=0.0027 vs p=0.16), with the rise being most apparent in complete responders (p=0.02). Baseline TCR diversity was reported as lower in newly diagnosed patients than in healthy donors, and lower still in relapsed/refractory patients. Trial patients with a complete response had baseline diversity similar to that of newly diagnosed patients, while partial responders and progressors had significantly lower diversity. The study was restricted to a single clinical trial cohort, and the causes of repertoire differences, possibly disease activity or prior therapy, were left undefined.

Taken with the paper, the label for time point translates to: cycle 2 day 1 (C2D1) of nivolumab. Relapse after autologous stem cell transplantation had occurred in all trial patients, and cohorts A, B and C were distinguished by prior brentuximab vedotin exposure. The trial cohort comprised some 60 patients with relapsed/refractory classical Hodgkin lymphoma whose best overall responses were complete response, partial response or progressive disease. In the multi-cohort phase II CheckMate 205 trial, trial patients received single-agent nivolumab. Best overall response was determined by an independent review committee according to the 2007 International Working Group response criteria. Trial PBMCs were collected just before the start of nivolumab (C1D1) and during therapy at cycle 2 day 1 and cycle 4 day 1. After peripheral blood was drawn into 8 mL Vacutainer Cell Preparation Tubes, PBMCs were isolated by centrifugation and then cryopreserved.

Remarks on this clone: This receptor's antigen is unknown. No base quality information exists; no much larger clone differs at one position.

Genomic DNA was extracted with the Qiagen DNeasy kit from unsorted PBMCs and from negatively selected CD4+ and CD8+ fractions. TCR beta CDR3 regions were subjected to amplification by immunoSEQ multiplex PCR with primers that anneal to V and J segments. A synthetic immune receptor repertoire was used to minimize amplification bias, and any residual bias was removed computationally once sequencing was done. The source study handled its data this way. Custom Python scripts were used to quantify repertoire diversity as the Shannon entropy index. Unsorted, CD4+ and CD8+ repertoires were analyzed separately, except for combined analyses in which CD4+ and CD8+ sequences were merged in silico. A clone counted as expanded when the clone's frequency after treatment rose at least 2-fold relative to C1D1, and clones undetected at baseline were given a pseudocount of 0.5. Clones with 0 or 1 copy at C1D1 were defined as singleton clones, while clones with 2 or more copies were defined as non-singleton clones. Clones expanded in unsorted samples were assigned a CD4+, CD8+ or unknown annotation through matching of protein sequences in sorted samples from the same patient. Wilcoxon tests on paired samples were used to test diversity changes from C1D1 to C4D1. TCRdb took over this immuneACCESS table, retaining in-frame rearrangements with V and J assigned. Such tables are incomplete; in checked studies, under half of the missing clones stem from an unresolved V gene, and the remainder is unexplained. D and trimming come from the DNA, and the V and J calls and clone size come from that table. Recorded for this sample are approximately 100,000 clones; around 89% of them occurred a single time. The top ten clones comprise about 6.4% of the sample.

The sequencing used peripheral blood mononuclear cells (PBMCs), collected before the second cycle of nivolumab. The receptor comes from a human donor with classical Hodgkin lymphoma.

This receptor has the CDR3 CASTRGFNEQFF. The nucleotides read TGTGCCAGCACCCGGGGGTTCAATGAGCAGTTCTTC. The V and J segments used are TRBV9 and TRBJ2-1; the D region possibly corresponds to TRBD2 (6 bases align). From the cysteine through the phenylalanine, the CDR3 covers 12 amino acids. The read is trimmed to its CDR3 DNA, 36 bases read in frame from base 1. V lost 6 bases and J lost 6 bases; the stretch between them is 10 bases long. CDR1 and CDR2 are drawn from the germline V gene: SGDLS, YYNGEE. With the rest looked up from the reference TRBV9 and TRBJ2-1 genes rather than sequenced, the full variable domain is DSGVTQTPKHLITATGQRVTLRCSPRSGDLSVYWYQQSLDQGLQFLIQYYNGEERAKGNILERFSAQQFPDLHSELNLSSLELGDSALYFCASTRGFNEQFFGPGTRLTVL.